What follows are 30 T cell receptor beta chains derived from one specimen sequenced in a study of T cells in Graves' hyperthyroidism and ophthalmopathy. RNA transcripts provided the source from which TCR beta CDR3 regions were amplified. The HTBI primer set was used in a first-round RT-PCR of the TCR CDR3. Each CDR3 protein gets one entry after TCRdb re-called the multiplex PCR reads with MiXCR. The sample lists approximately 600,000 distinct CDR3 sequences, less than 25% occurring once. Material for sequencing was blood. These receptors were collected from a man between 25 and 39 years old with Graves' ophthalmopathy.

In its sample, this clonotype was seen many times. The chain has TRBV28 and TRBJ1-1; D perhaps matches TRBD1 (5 bases). CDR3 size: 13 residues. V shed 4 bases and J shed 1 base, with 7 bases lying between them. Germline CDR1 and CDR2: MDHEN and SYDVKM. The CDR3 DNA reads TGTGCCAGCAGTTACGGGGCGAACACTGAAGCTTTCTTT. Amino acids: CASSYGANTEAFF.

There are a few counts of this clonotype. The chain carries TRBV20-1 and TRBJ2-2; 7 bases fit TRBD1. V dropped 4 bases and J dropped 3; count of bases not matched to a gene: 5. The CDR3 is 14 amino acids. Germline CDR1 DFQATT, CDR2 SNEGSKA (reference sequence). CDR3 DNA: TGCAGTGCTAATAGGGGGCAGGACACCGGGGAGCTGTTTTTT. This codes for CSANRGQDTGELFF.

V gene TRBV4-1 combines with J gene TRBJ1-5; maybe TRBD1 (5 bases). CDR1 and CDR2 (germline): MGHRA, YSYEKL. Trimming removed 3 bases at V and 3 bases at J, with 15 bases between. CDR3 length equals 16 residues. Here the CDR3 DNA reads TGCGCCAGCAGCCAGGACACCGGGAGAGTCAATCAGCCCCAGCATTTT. It is translated as CASSQDTGRVNQPQHF.

The V and J genes are TRBV9 and TRBJ1-2; TRBD1 matches at 7 bases. Germline loops: CDR1 SGDLS, CDR2 YYNGEE. The V gene end was trimmed by 4 bases and the J gene end by 8 bases; junction bases not matched to a gene: 23. The CDR3 runs 18 residues. The CDR3 protein is CASSPNTYTDRRKGGYTF. In DNA, the CDR3 is TGTGCCAGCAGCCCTAACACATATACGGACAGGCGGAAAGGAGGCTACACCTTC.

This clonotype was found many times. The gene calls are TRBV2 and TRBJ2-5; 13 bases map to TRBD2. Trimming cost V 7 bases and J 0 bases; bases outside gene matches: 5. The CDR3 extends over 16 amino acids. Germline V gene sequence: CDR1 SNHLY, CDR2 FYNNEI. The CDR3 DNA sequence: TGTGCCAGCAAAGGGACTAGCGGGATGTACCAAGAGACCCAGTACTTC. It codes for CASKGTSGMYQETQYF.

This chain connects TRBV6-2 or TRBV6-3 to TRBJ2-5; D is uncertain. Germline V gives CDR1 MNHEY, CDR2 SVGEGT. Trimming stripped 0 bases from V and 2 bases from J, with 7 bases between. This CDR3 has 14 amino acids. This chain's CDR3 is CASSYSELQETQYF. The CDR3 nucleotides are TGTGCCAGCAGTTACTCCGAGCTACAAGAGACCCAGTACTTC.

This clonotype was counted only a few times. The chain couples TRBV4-2 to TRBJ2-7; D not resolved. The V and J ends lost 0 bases and 2 bases respectively, with 8 bases between them. There are 14 residues in the CDR3. The V gene's germline CDR1 is LGHNA and CDR2 YNFKEQ. The CDR3 nucleotides read TGTGCCAGCAGCCAAGAAGGCCCTGCCTACGAGCAGTACTTC. Its translation is CASSQEGPAYEQYF.

The genes are TRBV5-1 and TRBJ2-1, with D perhaps TRBD1 or TRBD2 (5 bases each). The CDR3 sequence is 13 residues long. CDR1 is SGHRS and CDR2 is YFSETQ in the germline V gene. V gave up 5 bases and J gave up 9 bases, with 15 bases separating them. DNA of the CDR3: TGCGCCAGCAGTGCCGGGGCCGGTAGTGAGCAGTTCTTC. This codes for CASSAGAGSEQFF. Looking up the rest from reference TRBV5-1 and TRBJ2-1 gives the full variable domain: KAGVTQTPRYLIKTRGQQVTLSCSPISGHRSVSWYQQTPGQGLQFLFEYFSETQRNKGNFPGRFSGRQFSNSRSEMNVSTLELGDSALYLCASSAGAGSEQFFGPGTRLTVL.

As concerns this clonotype: A much larger clone differs by one base, so this may be a read error. V usage is TRBV3-1 and J usage is TRBJ2-5; D is uncertain. Germline CDR1 and CDR2: LGHDT and YNNKEL (reference sequence). The V and J ends lost 0 bases and 11 bases respectively, with 10 bases between them. This CDR3 comprises 12 residues. As DNA, the CDR3 is TGTGCCAGCAGCCAAGATGGGAAGAATCAGTACTTC. Translating gives CASSQDGKNQYF.

The chain is built from TRBV20-1 and TRBJ2-7, with D possibly being TRBD2 (5 bases). V lost 6 bases, J lost 6 bases, and 18 bases lay in between. Germline V lookup: CDR1 DFQATT, CDR2 SNEGSKA (reference sequence). This CDR3 comprises 13 residues. CDR3 nucleotides: TGCAGTGCCAACGGAGGCGCAGCAAGCGAGCAGTACTTC. This encodes CSANGGAASEQYF.

V usage is TRBV18 and J usage is TRBJ2-5; 10 nucleotides line up with TRBD2. With 3 bases clipped from V and 4 bases from J, the junction kept 5 bases outside the gene matches. The CDR3 is made up of 15 amino acids. The germline CDR1 and CDR2 sequences are KGHSH and LQKENI. The CDR3, as DNA: TGTGCCAGCTCACCTCTAGCGGGAGTTTTAGAGACCCAGTACTTC. Its translation is CASSPLAGVLETQYF.

The chain has TRBV4-1 and TRBJ2-5, with D possibly matching TRBD1 (5 bases). V was shortened by 1 base and J by 3 bases, with 15 bases between the two germline ends. This CDR3 region has 16 residues. Germline loops: CDR1 MGHRA, CDR2 YSYEKL. CDR3 residues: CASSQVGRVKEETQYF. In nucleotides, the CDR3 is TGCGCCAGCAGCCAAGTTGGCAGGGTGAAAGAAGAGACCCAGTACTTC.

This clonotype was observed a handful of times. V is TRBV6-9 and J is TRBJ2-7, with D possibly being TRBD1 (6 bases). The CDR3 consists of 16 residues. Trimming took 4 bases from V and 2 from J, leaving 18 bases between them. In germline, CDR1 is MNHGY, CDR2 SVAAGI. CDR3 coding DNA: TGTGCCAGCAGTTTTAGCATCCGGGACAAGACCTACGAGCAGTACTTC. This sequence encodes CASSFSIRDKTYEQYF.

J is TRBJ2-5 and V is TRBV7-9, with TRBD2 matching over 9 bases. This CDR3 comprises 16 residues. The junction had 9 bases not matched to a gene; V was cut back by 6 bases and J by 1 base. The germline V gene encodes CDR1 SEHNR and CDR2 FQNEAQ (reference sequence). Written as DNA, the CDR3 is TGTGCCAGCAGATCCTCGGGAGCGGGGGGCCAAGAGACCCAGTACTTC. This gives the protein CASRSSGAGGQETQYF.

The CDR3 coding sequence is TGCAGCGTTGCAGGGAATTTGAACACTGAAGCTTTCTTT. Protein sequence: CSVAGNLNTEAFF. The chain recombines TRBV29-1 with TRBJ1-1; TRBD1 is a possible D gene (5 bases). Per the germline V gene, CDR1 is SQVTM and CDR2 is ANQGSEA. Between the trimmed V and J ends, which lost 4 bases and 0 bases, there was a span of 9 bases. The CDR3 length is 13 residues.

This clonotype was seen more than once but under ten times. The chain joins TRBV2 to TRBJ2-2; D is perhaps TRBD1 (6 bases). The CDR3 spans 11 residues. V was trimmed by 6 bases and J by 9 bases, leaving 8 bases between them. CDR1 is SNHLY, CDR2 FYNNEI, per germline. CDR3 coding DNA: TGTGCCAGCAGGGGGGCTAGGGAGCTGTTTTTT. It yields the protein CASRGARELFF.

The J gene is TRBJ2-3, the V gene TRBV3-1, with TRBD2 matching 14 bases. Trimming cost V 3 bases and J 6 bases; bases outside gene matches: 11. The V gene's germline CDR1 is LGHDT and CDR2 YNNKEL (reference sequence). The CDR3 is 18 amino acids. The CDR3 DNA sequence: TGTGCCAGCAGCCACAAGCTTCCGGGACTAGCGGGAGTGGATACGCAGTATTTT. Translated: CASSHKLPGLAGVDTQYF.

This clonotype was picked up many times. The rearrangement links TRBV12-5 to TRBJ1-5; D is ambiguous. Germline V CDR1 and CDR2: LGHNT, FRNRAP. CDR3 length: 13 amino acids. For the CDR3, the DNA is TGTGCCGTCAGCGCCCTGATGGCTCAGCCCCAGCATTTT. Translation gives CAVSALMAQPQHF. The whole variable domain, filled in from reference TRBV12-5 and TRBJ1-5, reads DARVTQTPRHKVTEMGQEVTMRCQPILGHNTVFWYRQTMMQGLELLAYFRNRAPLDDSGMPKDRFSAEMPDATLATLKIQPSEPRDSAVYFCAVSALMAQPQHFGDGTRLSIL.

The V and J genes are TRBV27 and TRBJ2-5; the D is unclear. The CDR3 length is 15 residues. Trimming pared 6 bases from V and 5 bases from J, leaving 19 bases between. Germline CDR1 is MNHEY and CDR2 is SMNVEV (reference sequence). The CDR3 DNA is TGTGCCAGCAGCCCGTTTATGGTTGAGCGCGAGACCCAGTACTTC. It codes for CASSPFMVERETQYF.

This clonotype was observed a handful of times. The chain carries TRBV7-2 and TRBJ2-5; D might be TRBD2 (7 bases). Trimming took off 1 base at V and 6 bases at J, with 15 bases between the two ends. Germline CDR1 is SGHTA and CDR2 is FQGNSA. The length of the CDR3 is 15 residues. CDR3 sequence reads: CASSLEGGGTKTQYF. The CDR3 DNA follows: TGTGCCAGCAGCTTAGAAGGGGGGGGGACTAAGACCCAGTACTTC. Variable domain in full (rest from reference TRBV7-2 and TRBJ2-5): GAGVSQSPSNKVTEKGKDVELRCDPISGHTALYWYRQSLGQGLEFLIYFQGNSAPDKSGLPSDRFSAERTGGSVSTLTIQRTQQEDSAVYLCASSLEGGGTKTQYFGPGTRLLVL.

Remarks on this clonotype: A much larger clone differs from this one at a single base, so this may be a read error. V gene TRBV7-2 combines with J gene TRBJ1-5; D may be TRBD1 (6 bases). V was pared by 4 bases and J by 0 bases, with 13 bases between. Germline CDR1 SGHTA, CDR2 FQGNSA. CDR3 length: 16 residues. CDR3 DNA sequence: TGTGCCAGCAGCTCAGGAGGGGGATGTAGCAATCAGCCCCAGCATTTT. As protein: CASSSGGGCSNQPQHF.

This clonotype has a single count. The chain uses TRBV5-5 and TRBJ2-3; 7 bases align to TRBD2. The CDR3 consists of 16 residues. Trimming took 3 bases from V and 1 from J; bases not matched to a gene: 8. The V gene's germline CDR1 is SGHKS and CDR2 YYEKEE (reference sequence). DNA for the CDR3: TGTGCCAGCAGCTCAATGGGAGGGGTGCGCACAGATACGCAGTATTTT. Its translation is CASSSMGGVRTDTQYF.

This clonotype occurred many times. The rearrangement uses TRBV5-1 and TRBJ1-6; TRBD1 aligns across 7 bases. The CDR3 loop spans 15 amino acids. With 4 bases clipped from V and 6 bases from J, the junction kept 7 bases outside the gene matches. Germline V gene lookup returns CDR1 SGHRS and CDR2 YFSETQ. The CDR3 loop is CASSASGQSNSPLHF. The DNA of the CDR3 is TGCGCCAGCAGCGCCTCGGGACAGAGTAATTCACCCCTCCACTTT.

This clonotype was observed many times. The chain uses TRBV2 and TRBJ1-2; D is possibly TRBD1 (5 bases). With 1 base removed from V and 4 bases from J, the gap between germline ends came to 13 bases. There are 15 residues in the CDR3. CDR1 is SNHLY and CDR2 is FYNNEI in the germline V gene. As DNA, the CDR3 is TGTGCCAGCAGTGAAGGCGACAGACTCCTCTATGGCTACACCTTC. Protein sequence: CASSEGDRLLYGYTF.

This rearrangement joins TRBV10-3 to TRBJ2-3; 12 bases are shared with TRBD2. This CDR3 is built from 17 residues. Unmatched junction bases numbered 11, after V lost 5 bases and J lost 5 bases. Germline V gives CDR1 ENHRY, CDR2 SYGVKD. The CDR3 DNA sequence: TGTGCCATCAGTAAAAGGACTAGCGGGAATGAGGGAGATACGCAGTATTTT. Its protein product is CAISKRTSGNEGDTQYF.

This clonotype was seen a handful of times. V gene TRBV29-1 combines with J gene TRBJ2-7, with D hard to call. The V gene's germline CDR1 is SQVTM and CDR2 ANQGSEA. The CDR3 is 12 residues long. With 6 bases removed from V and 1 base from J, the gap between germline ends came to 10 bases. The CDR3 region is CSVVGRSYEQYF. The DNA for the CDR3 is TGCAGCGTCGTCGGGCGGTCCTACGAGCAGTACTTC.

The chain recombines TRBV6-1 with TRBJ2-2; a possible D gene is TRBD2 (6 bases). This CDR3 has 13 residues. Germline CDR1 MNHNS, CDR2 SASEGT. Deletions cut 5 bases from V and 7 bases from J, with 11 bases between. CDR3 DNA: TGTGCCAGCAGTCGGCAGGGAGGCGGGGAGCTGTTTTTT. Protein product: CASSRQGGGELFF.

This clonotype appeared many times. The rearrangement uses TRBV18 and TRBJ1-1, with 7 bases lining up with TRBD1. Germline lookup yields CDR1 KGHSH and CDR2 LQKENI. The CDR3 is 15 residues long. J was trimmed by 1 base and V by 5 bases; bases with no gene match: 7. The CDR3 DNA is TGTGCCAGCTCAGGACTCGGGACAGCGAACACTGAAGCTTTCTTT. As protein: CASSGLGTANTEAFF.

The gene calls are TRBV29-1 and TRBJ2-7; a weak D match, TRBD1 (7 bases). In germline, CDR1 is SQVTM, CDR2 ANQGSEA. V was cut by 6 bases and J by 2 bases, with 14 bases left in between. This CDR3 spans 13 amino acids. The CDR3 DNA follows: TGCAGCGTGACAGGGAGGATTGCCTACGAGCAGTACTTC. The encoded protein is CSVTGRIAYEQYF.

Note on this clonotype: With a much larger clone just one base away, this may be a read error. The CDR3 region is CASGWGAAPNYGYTF. The CDR3 bases are TGTGCCAGCGGCTGGGGGGCCGCACCTAACTATGGCTACACCTTC. The chain couples TRBV28 to TRBJ1-2, with D possibly TRBD1 on 6 matching bases. V lost 8 bases to trimming and J lost 0 bases, with 16 bases between them. CDR3 length equals 15 residues. Germline CDR1 reads MDHEN; CDR2 reads SYDVKM.